The clone carrying this T cell receptor (beta chain) was found many times. Its target is unknown. Unique molecular identifiers were incorporated when the TCRbeta library was constructed. One entry per CDR3 protein, called by TCRdb with MiXCR from the PCR reads. Of 700,000 to 850,000 distinct CDR3 sequences listed, approximately 15% were seen once; the top ten hold roughly 4.8%. This record comes from a study of T-cell reconstitution after alpha-beta-depleted transplantation in children. Study outcomes and limitations: Newly generated T cells supplied most T-cell counts and diversity one year post-transplant. High day-60 TCRbeta diversity in some patients came from surviving recipient T cells and thymic progenitors. Roughly two months post-transplant, alpha-beta T cells reportedly originated from several hundred graft clones that had expanded.

Between the trimmed V and J ends, which lost 6 bases and 8 bases, there was a span of 22 bases. The germline V gene has CDR1 SQVTM and CDR2 ANQGSEA. CDR3 length equals 14 residues. The specimen was PBMCs, mostly from graft donor cells, collected 360 days after TCRalphabeta/CD19-depleted stem cell transplant. This sequence originates from a male patient aged 10-17 years who had a stem cell transplant for acute lymphoblastic leukemia, so the T cells may come from the graft donor. This chain joins TRBV29-1 and TRBJ1-2; D not resolved. The CDR3 region is CSVRGVGVPGGYTF. CDR3 DNA sequence: TGCAGCGTGCGGGGAGTGGGTGTCCCCGGGGGCTACACCTTC. The whole variable domain, filled in from reference TRBV29-1 and TRBJ1-2, reads SAVISQKPSRDICQRGTSLTIQCQVDSQVTMMFWYRQQPGQSLTLIATANQGSEATYESGFVIDKFPISRPNLTFSTLTVSNMSPEDSSIYLCSVRGVGVPGGYTFGSGTRLTVV.